This T cell receptor (beta chain) was captured in a study of shared T cell receptors in the human thymus. Profiling relied on immunoSEQ multiplex PCR, and the TCRdb table lists in-frame clones only, not all of them. Among hundreds of thousands of clones listed, about 87% were seen once. From germline, CDR1 is GTSNPN and CDR2 SVGIG (reference sequence). Trimming left V 4 bases short and J 4 bases short, with 10 bases between. The CDR3 is 12 amino acids. In addition, the sample was reused for a study of human thymus T cells.

Specimen: thymocytes. The clonotype was recovered from a boy younger than two with a congenital heart defect. The rearrangement uses TRBV30 and TRBJ1-2; D possibly corresponds to TRBD1 (6 bases). The DNA for the CDR3 is TGTGCCTGGACGGCCAGGGGCTATGGCTACACCTTC. The encoded protein is CAWTARGYGYTF.